The sequence of this T cell receptor beta chain was determined in a study of technical replicates of blood from several donors (dated by TCRdb to about 2017). The library was produced with the immunoSEQ multiplex PCR assay. The immuneACCESS repertoire file appears here via TCRdb, limited to in-frame rearrangements. These files lack a portion of the clones; in checked studies, under half of the deficit traces to unresolved V genes, and the cause of the others is not known. This sample gives more than 75,000 clones in total; 96% of them show up just once. Clones ranked in the top ten supply around 0.38% of the sample. About this clone: Which antigen it targets is not known. It has no much larger one-base neighbor in the sample; base qualities were not kept.

This receptor was taken from a human donor in good health. What was sequenced was T cells isolated from PBMCs.

The CDR3 region has the sequence CASSLLINQPQHF. The sequenced DNA: TGTGCCAGCAGCCTACTGATTAATCAGCCCCAGCATTTT. The rearrangement joined TRBV4-2 to TRBJ1-5, with no confident D gene call. From the germline V gene, CDR1 is LGHNA and CDR2 is YNFKEQ. V gives up 4 bases and J gives up 4 bases, and the segment between their germline ends measures 8 bases. The CDR3, cysteine through phenylalanine, is 13 amino acids long. Solely the CDR3 DNA is kept, with 39 bases framed from the first base.